A single sample is the source of the 18 T cell receptor beta chains below, sequenced in a study of cytomegalovirus exposure and HLA in healthy donors. The PCR ran on 60 Vbeta and 13 Jbeta primers. Sequencing used immunoSEQ multiplex PCR; TCRdb keeps in-frame clones, though not all of them. The sample holds around 130,000 clones, roughly 88% seen once. Sequenced material: PBMCs. The receptors here all came from a woman between 35 and 50 years old in good health and CMV-seronegative.

The genes are TRBV7-9 and TRBJ2-7; TRBD1 matches at 12 bases. Germline values: CDR1 SEHNR, CDR2 FQNEAQ (reference sequence). The CDR3 length is 15 residues. V was clipped by 5 bases and J by 1 base; unmatched bases: 3. The CDR3 DNA sequence: TGTGCCAGCAGCCCGGGACAGGGGGCTTCCTACGAGCAGTACTTC. Translation: CASSPGQGASYEQYF. Drawing the rest from reference TRBV7-9 and TRBJ2-7, the complete variable domain is DTGVSQNPRHKITKRGQNVTFRCDPISEHNRLYWYRQTLGQGPEFLTYFQNEAQLEKSRLLSDRFSAERPKGSFSTLEIQRTEQGDSAMYLCASSPGQGASYEQYFGPGTRLTVT.

This rearrangement joins TRBV21-1 to TRBJ1-2; the table's TRBD1 call for D was not verified on the DNA. TRBV21-1 has pseudogene status. The CDR3 is made up of 15 amino acids. This chain's CDR3 is CASSPGSTNNYGYTF. In DNA, the CDR3 is TGTGCCAGCAGCCCAGGAAGTACAAATAACTATGGCTACACCTTC.

This clone has just one count. The rearrangement links TRBV6-1 to TRBJ2-7; 7 nucleotides align to TRBD1. The CDR3 extends over 15 amino acids. Looked up from germline, CDR1 is MNHNS and CDR2 is SASEGT. V lost 4 bases to trimming and J lost 1 base; unmatched junction nucleotides: 7. The CDR3 DNA follows: TGTGCCAGCAGTGGAAAAGGGACAGTTTCCTACGAGCAGTACTTC. It yields the protein CASSGKGTVSYEQYF.

The chain has TRBV11-2 and TRBJ2-3; D not certain. This CDR3 spans 17 amino acids. V was trimmed by 0 bases and J by 1 base, leaving 14 bases between them. Per the germline V gene, CDR1 is SGHAT and CDR2 is FQNNGV. The CDR3 reads CASSLDPVSFGTDTQYF. CDR3 in DNA: TGTGCCAGCAGCTTAGATCCCGTGTCCTTTGGCACAGATACGCAGTATTTT.

This clone was seen a single time. The chain couples TRBV6-1 to TRBJ1-2; D is unresolved. Looked up from germline, CDR1 is MNHNS and CDR2 is SASEGT. V was shortened by 2 bases and J by 8 bases, with 21 bases between the two germline ends. This CDR3 has 16 residues. As DNA, the CDR3 is TGTGCCAGCAGTGAAACGCACGCCCCCCCCCGGGGAGGCTACACCTTC. Its protein is CASSETHAPPRGGYTF.

The genes are TRBV5-4 and TRBJ2-3, with D hard to call. Between the trimmed V and J ends, which lost 0 bases and 6 bases, there was a span of 8 bases. CDR3 size: 13 residues. The germline CDR1 and CDR2 sequences are SGHNT and YYREEE (reference sequence). The CDR3 spells CASSLGSADTQYF. The CDR3 coding sequence is TGTGCCAGCAGCTTGGGCTCCGCGGATACGCAGTATTTT. The entire variable domain, with the rest obtained from reference TRBV5-4 and TRBJ2-3, is as follows: ETGVTQSPTHLIKTRGQQVTLRCSSQSGHNTVSWYQQALGQGPQFIFQYYREEENGRGNFPPRFSGLQFPNYSSELNVNALELDDSALYLCASSLGSADTQYFGPGTRLTVL.

The chain combines TRBV7-2 with TRBJ2-5; 13 bases are a match to TRBD2. This CDR3 is built from 16 residues. Germline V gives CDR1 SGHTA, CDR2 FQGNSA. The ends lost 5 bases at V and 4 bases at J; junction bases unmatched: 7. This CDR3 is CASSPRLAGGRETQYF. CDR3 nucleotide sequence: TGTGCCAGCAGCCCTAGACTAGCGGGAGGCAGAGAGACCCAGTACTTC.

The chain couples TRBV5-1 to TRBJ2-5; the D gene is possibly TRBD2 (5 bases). The CDR3 has 14 amino acids. V lost 9 bases and J 0 bases, leaving 15 bases between the germline ends. Germline CDR1 SGHRS, CDR2 YFSETQ. The CDR3 protein is CATRTDGNQETQYF. CDR3 in DNA: TGCGCCACCCGGACTGACGGTAACCAAGAGACCCAGTACTTC.

V gene TRBV14 combines with J gene TRBJ2-3, with 10 bases matching TRBD2. Germline V gives CDR1 SGHDN, CDR2 FVKESK. V gave up 3 bases and J gave up 3 bases; unmatched junction bases: 6. The CDR3 runs to 16 residues. This CDR3 is CASSHRLAGLTDTQYF. In DNA form, the CDR3 reads TGTGCCAGCAGCCATAGACTAGCGGGTTTGACAGATACGCAGTATTTT.

This clone was detected only a few times. The chain has TRBV10-3 and TRBJ2-7, with 9 bases matching TRBD1. CDR3 length: 13 residues. The germline gives CDR1 ENHRY, CDR2 SYGVKD. After removal of 8 bases from V and 4 bases from J, the junction contained 6 bases not matched to a gene. CDR3 region: CAIGRDRVYEQYF. CDR3 nucleotides: TGTGCCATCGGTCGGGACAGGGTGTACGAGCAGTACTTC.

On this clone: A read error may produce the germline difference seen at one junction end. The chain employs TRBV7-9 and TRBJ2-2; a possible D gene is TRBD2 (5 bases). The CDR3 consists of 13 residues. Germline loops: CDR1 SEHNR, CDR2 FQNEAQ (reference sequence). CDR3 residues: CSSSVRTDGELFF. The CDR3 DNA is TGTTCCAGCAGCGTAAGGACTGACGGGGAGCTGTTTTTT.

The rearrangement uses TRBV5-1 and TRBJ2-7; D perhaps matches TRBD2 (5 bases). The CDR3 runs to 14 residues. V lost 0 bases to trimming and J lost 2 bases, with 9 bases between them. Germline V gene sequence: CDR1 SGHRS, CDR2 YFSETQ. DNA of the CDR3: TGCGCCAGCAGCTTGGAGGACTTAACCTACGAGCAGTACTTC. It encodes CASSLEDLTYEQYF. The variable domain in full, completed from reference TRBV5-1 and TRBJ2-7, reads KAGVTQTPRYLIKTRGQQVTLSCSPISGHRSVSWYQQTPGQGLQFLFEYFSETQRNKGNFPGRFSGRQFSNSRSEMNVSTLELGDSALYLCASSLEDLTYEQYFGPGTRLTVT.

The gene calls are TRBV5-4 and TRBJ2-5; TRBD2 is a possible D gene (7 bases). The V end was cut by 5 bases, the J end by 4 bases, with 18 bases between. This CDR3 comprises 15 residues. The germline gives CDR1 SGHNT, CDR2 YYREEE (reference sequence). CDR3 in amino acids: CASRGGRVGRETQYF. CDR3 in DNA: TGTGCCAGCAGGGGGGGGCGGGTTGGGAGAGAGACCCAGTACTTC. Variable domain in full (rest from reference TRBV5-4 and TRBJ2-5): ETGVTQSPTHLIKTRGQQVTLRCSSQSGHNTVSWYQQALGQGPQFIFQYYREEENGRGNFPPRFSGLQFPNYSSELNVNALELDDSALYLCASRGGRVGRETQYFGPGTRLLVL.

The J gene is TRBJ2-3, the V gene TRBV7-6; 9 bases agree with TRBD2. CDR3 size: 16 residues. CDR1 and CDR2 (germline): SGHVS, FNYEAQ. J lost 4 bases, V lost 5 bases, and 10 bases had no gene match. The CDR3 spells CASSHLAGDGPDTQYF. The CDR3 coding sequence is TGTGCCAGCAGCCATTTAGCGGGAGACGGGCCAGATACGCAGTATTTT.

This chain uses TRBV7-8 with TRBJ2-1; tentatively, D is TRBD2 (6 bases). V lost 6 bases and J 0 bases, leaving 21 bases between the germline ends. The germline V gene has CDR1 SGHVS and CDR2 FQNEAQ. CDR3 length: 18 residues. The chain's CDR3 is CASSRITGVGSSYNEQFF. The CDR3 DNA reads as TGTGCCAGCAGTAGAATCACCGGTGTCGGGAGCTCCTACAATGAGCAGTTCTTC.

This clone showed up just a few times. The chain recombines TRBV5-4 with TRBJ1-1; TRBD1 might be the D (5 bases). There are 13 residues in the CDR3. Trimming took 2 bases from V and 7 from J, leaving 12 bases between them. Germline V lookup: CDR1 SGHNT, CDR2 YYREEE (reference sequence). CDR3 sequence: CASSLMGPGEAFF. DNA for the CDR3: TGTGCCAGCAGCTTAATGGGGCCTGGTGAAGCTTTCTTT.

The chain employs TRBV29-1 and TRBJ2-7; D unresolved. The ends were cut back, 4 bases at V and 3 bases at J, with 7 bases in the middle. Germline CDR1 and CDR2: SQVTM and ANQGSEA. CDR3 length equals 11 residues. Here the CDR3 DNA reads TGCAGCGTTGTATTTAGCTACGAGCAGTACTTC. Translated: CSVVFSYEQYF.

The CDR3 protein is CASSPQGDIQYF. CDR3 sequence (DNA): TGTGCCAGCAGCCCTCAGGGTGACATTCAGTACTTC. The chain couples TRBV7-2 to TRBJ2-4, with D possibly matching TRBD1 (5 bases). The CDR3 covers 12 residues. V lost 5 bases and J 8 bases, leaving 10 bases between the germline ends. Germline V gene sequence: CDR1 SGHTA, CDR2 FQGNSA.